This TCR beta chain originates from a study of blood T cell repertoires in COVID-19. Study-level background: The United States, Italy and Spain were the sources of the acute and convalescent COVID-19 samples. PBMCs, B-cell-depleted T cells, or T cells were the source of the cDNA or gDNA that made up the material.

Patients in Seattle were enrolled during active infection, then followed longitudinally. Authors' processing steps: Reference gene primer amplification gave nucleated cell count estimates. Profiling relied on immunoSEQ multiplex PCR, and the TCRdb table lists in-frame clones only, not all of them. D and trimming were read from the DNA, whereas the V and J calls and clone size are those reported in that table. The sample holds roughly 160,000 clones, approximately 84% seen once. Material: peripheral blood. The TCR was taken from a woman between 45 and 65 years old with COVID-19, enrolled during active disease.

DNA for the CDR3: TGTGCCAGCAGGCTGGCGGACTCCTACAATGAGCAGTTCTTC. Translated: CASRLADSYNEQFF. This chain joins TRBV27 and TRBJ2-1; D call uncertain. Germline V gene sequence: CDR1 MNHEY, CDR2 SMNVEV (reference sequence). The CDR3 consists of 14 residues. V was pared by 6 bases and J by 0 bases, with 9 bases between.